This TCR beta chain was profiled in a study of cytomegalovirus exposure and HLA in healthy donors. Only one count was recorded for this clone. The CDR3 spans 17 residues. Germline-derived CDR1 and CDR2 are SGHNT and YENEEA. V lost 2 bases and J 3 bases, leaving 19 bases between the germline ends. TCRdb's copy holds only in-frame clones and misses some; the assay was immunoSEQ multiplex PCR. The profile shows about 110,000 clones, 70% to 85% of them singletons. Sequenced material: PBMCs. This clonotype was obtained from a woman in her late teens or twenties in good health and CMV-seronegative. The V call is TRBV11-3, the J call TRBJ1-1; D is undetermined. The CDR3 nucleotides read TGTGCCAGCAGCTTAAAGCGGCAAGAGGAAGTGGACACTGAAGCTTTCTTT. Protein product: CASSLKRQEEVDTEAFF.